This TCR beta chain appears in the sequencing data of a study of graft-versus-host responses after intestinal transplantation. Whole-study results and caveats: GvH clones were identified in recipient marrow, with some first appearing in ileum or blood. Patients with graft-donor T cell macrochimerism had high graft-versus-host to host-versus-graft clonal ratios in allografts.

Notes on this clone: The target antigen is unknown.

Germline-derived CDR1 and CDR2 are SGHVS and FQNEAQ. This CDR3 comprises 15 residues. Trimming at V came to 8 bases and at J to 9 bases, leaving 14 bases not matched to a gene. Clones were read by immunoSEQ multiplex PCR, and TCRdb kept only the in-frame ones, dropping some. The sample yields 60,000 to 70,000 clones, around 86% seen once. To release intraepithelial and lamina propria lymphocytes, the graft tissue was processed. The starting material was ileum tissue, obtained around 350 days after transplant. This sequence joins TRBV7-8 and TRBJ2-2, with 8 bases aligning to TRBD2. The sequence came from a human patient who received an intestinal transplant, so some T cells may come from the graft donor. CDR3 in DNA: TGTGCCAGCTCCCCGGGGACCGGACTAGCACGGGAGCTGTTTTTT. It is translated as CASSPGTGLARELFF.